These 20 T cell receptor beta chains were sequenced from one sample in a study of shared clonotypes between healthy human individuals. Repertoires were generated with immunoSEQ multiplex PCR, while TCRdb's copy carries only in-frame clones and drops some. The sample records about 2.3 million clones, 85% to 95% being singletons. The sequenced sample consisted of naive CD4+ T cells from PBMCs. The subset denotes: CD45RA+ positively selected. The receptors originated from a man aged 18 to 29 in good health. Some clones in this sample may be carry-over from other donors' samples.

The rearrangement links TRBV2 to TRBJ1-1; D is unclear. This CDR3 is 10 amino acids long. CDR1 is SNHLY and CDR2 is FYNNEI in the germline V gene. V shed 8 bases and J shed 4 bases, with 5 bases lying between them. The CDR3 DNA is TGTGCCAGCCTTCTCACTGAAGCTTTCTTT. This encodes CASLLTEAFF.

This chain uses TRBV4-1 with TRBJ2-1; D might be TRBD2 (6 bases). The CDR3 length is 17 residues. Trimming left V 4 bases short and J 5 bases short, with 21 bases between. Germline-derived CDR1 and CDR2 are MGHRA and YSYEKL. CDR3 region: CASSPLGRQRDNNEQFF. The CDR3 DNA follows: TGCGCCAGCAGCCCCCTCGGGAGACAGAGAGACAACAATGAGCAGTTCTTC.

This chain connects TRBV20-1 to TRBJ2-1; TRBD1 might be the D (5 bases). Germline CDR1 is DFQATT and CDR2 is SNEGSKA (reference sequence). There are 10 residues in the CDR3. The CDR3 protein is CSPKQDEQFF. For the CDR3, the DNA is TGCAGCCCAAAACAGGATGAGCAGTTCTTC.

This rearrangement joins TRBV11-2 to TRBJ2-5; 10 nucleotides agree with TRBD1. Germline trimming cut 2 bases from V and 4 bases from J; bases unmatched to any gene: 7. The CDR3 length is 16 residues. From germline, CDR1 is SGHAT and CDR2 FQNNGV. The CDR3 nucleotides are TGTGCCAGCAGCTTAATTGGACAGGGGGTCACAGAGACCCAGTACTTC. It translates to CASSLIGQGVTETQYF.

The chain couples TRBV9 to TRBJ2-2, with TRBD2 as a possible D gene (5 bases). The V end lost 7 bases, the J end lost 4 bases, and 11 bases lay between the germline ends. CDR3 length: 13 amino acids. Per germline, CDR1 SGDLS and CDR2 YYNGEE. The CDR3 spells CASAFGGTGELFF. CDR3 sequence (DNA): TGTGCCAGCGCCTTTGGAGGCACCGGGGAGCTGTTTTTT.

The V call is TRBV5-1, the J call TRBJ1-4, with D possibly matching TRBD1 (5 bases). The CDR3 length is 16 residues. Germline values: CDR1 SGHRS, CDR2 YFSETQ. Trimming stripped 7 bases from V and 8 bases from J, with 24 bases between. The CDR3 here is CASGSGEEGGTEKLFF. In nucleotides, the CDR3 is TGCGCCAGCGGTTCAGGAGAGGAGGGCGGGACCGAAAAACTGTTTTTT.

The rearrangement joins TRBV14 to TRBJ2-6; no clear D gene. The CDR3 contains 16 residues. Germline V gene lookup returns CDR1 SGHDN and CDR2 FVKESK. Trimming left V 1 base short and J 0 bases short, with 7 bases between. The CDR3 DNA sequence: TGTGCCAGCAGCCAAGGGAGAGCCTCTGGGGCCAACGTCCTGACTTTC. As protein: CASSQGRASGANVLTF. Combining the CDR3 with reference TRBV14 and TRBJ2-6 gives the whole variable domain EAGVTQFPSHSVIEKGQTVTLRCDPISGHDNLYWYRRVMGKEIKFLLHFVKESKQDESGMPNNRFLAERTGGTYSTLKVQPAELEDSGVYFCASSQGRASGANVLTFGAGSRLTVL.

This clone was seen only a few times. The rearrangement links TRBV15 to TRBJ2-7, with unresolved D. The germline V gene has CDR1 LNHNV and CDR2 YYDKDF (reference sequence). The CDR3 extends over 12 amino acids. Trimming left V 1 base short and J 3 bases short, with 4 bases between. CDR3 coding DNA: TGTGCCACCAGCAGAGCGAACTACGAGCAGTACTTC. It encodes CATSRANYEQYF.

This chain uses TRBV5-1 with TRBJ2-3; TRBD1 might be the D (5 bases). Germline values: CDR1 SGHRS, CDR2 YFSETQ. V was trimmed by 0 bases and J by 0 bases, leaving 11 bases between them. CDR3 size: 16 residues. CDR3 DNA sequence: TGCGCCAGCAGCTTGGCGCAGGGCCCTAGCACAGATACGCAGTATTTT. This encodes CASSLAQGPSTDTQYF.

The gene calls are TRBV5-1 and TRBJ2-3, with 8 nucleotides matching TRBD2. J was trimmed by 6 bases and V by 0 bases; bases with no gene match: 15. CDR1 is SGHRS, CDR2 YFSETQ, per germline. CDR3 length: 18 residues. The CDR3 nucleotides are TGCGCCAGCAGCTTGGAGCTGGCTAGAGCGGGAGTACCGGATACGCAGTATTTT. This translates into CASSLELARAGVPDTQYF.

The chain is built from TRBV7-9 and TRBJ2-7; a weak D match, TRBD2 (5 bases). Looked up from germline, CDR1 is SEHNR and CDR2 is FQNEAQ (reference sequence). The length of the CDR3 is 12 residues. Trimming cost V 11 bases and J 5 bases, with 16 bases left between them. The CDR3: CASIESGDEQYF. The DNA of the CDR3 is TGTGCCTCCATTGAGTCCGGGGACGAGCAGTACTTC.

The J gene is TRBJ1-5, the V gene TRBV6-1; 7 bases line up with TRBD1. CDR1 is MNHNS and CDR2 is SASEGT in the germline V gene. V shed 3 bases, J shed 7 bases, and the junction held 9 bases outside the gene matches. This CDR3 is 15 amino acids long. CDR3 DNA: TGTGCCAGCAGTGATCCCTTCAGGGGGGGGCAGCCCCAGCATTTT. Its protein is CASSDPFRGGQPQHF.

The chain has TRBV7-8 and TRBJ2-1; 10 bases are shared with TRBD2. CDR1 is SGHVS, CDR2 FQNEAQ, per germline. CDR3 length: 14 amino acids. Losses at the gene ends were 8 bases for V and 3 bases for J; bases not matched to a gene: 4. In DNA, the CDR3 is TGTGCCAGCCGAATAGCGGGAGGCTACAATGAGCAGTTCTTC. Protein: CASRIAGGYNEQFF.

For this clone: The sample has other DNA sequences that encode this CDR3 too. The CDR3 sequence is CASSLTAMNTEAFF. DNA for the CDR3: TGTGCCAGCAGCTTAACGGCCATGAACACTGAAGCTTTCTTT. The chain has TRBV11-2 and TRBJ1-1, with D unclear. Trimming cost V 2 bases and J 0 bases, with 7 bases left between them. Germline V gives CDR1 SGHAT, CDR2 FQNNGV. This CDR3 comprises 14 residues.

The chain recombines TRBV29-1 with TRBJ2-6; 8 bases align to TRBD1. Per germline, CDR1 SQVTM and CDR2 ANQGSEA. The CDR3 length is 19 residues. V was clipped by 8 bases and J by 0 bases; unmatched bases: 18. The CDR3 here is CSRPRDRGNVPSGANVLTF. CDR3 nucleotide sequence: TGCAGCCGCCCCCGCGACAGGGGAAACGTCCCCTCTGGGGCCAACGTCCTGACTTTC.

The CDR3 sequence is CATSGYSEAFF. In nucleotides, the CDR3 is TGTGCCACCTCGGGGTATTCTGAAGCTTTCTTT. The chain carries TRBV15 and TRBJ1-1; D uncertain. This CDR3 is built from 11 residues. Trimming took off 8 bases at V and 6 bases at J, with 10 bases between the two ends. From germline, CDR1 is LNHNV and CDR2 YYDKDF (reference sequence).

The V gene is TRBV9, the J gene TRBJ2-2; TRBD1 aligns across 10 bases. Per the germline V gene, CDR1 is SGDLS and CDR2 is YYNGEE. This CDR3 has 15 residues. J gave up 6 bases and V 0 bases, and 2 bases lay outside the gene matches. The CDR3 bases are TGTGCCAGCAGCGTAGAGGGACAGGGGCCCGGGGAGCTGTTTTTT. Translation: CASSVEGQGPGELFF.

The gene calls are TRBV28 and TRBJ1-1; D remains unclear. The CDR3 length is 14 residues. Deletions cut 9 bases from V and 1 base from J, with 15 bases between. Per germline, CDR1 MDHEN and CDR2 SYDVKM. The DNA of the CDR3 is TGTGCCAGTTCCCTGGGAGGACCGAACACTGAAGCTTTCTTT. It specifies CASSLGGPNTEAFF.

The chain recombines TRBV5-1 with TRBJ1-5; the D gene is possibly TRBD1 (5 bases). V lost 2 bases, J lost 7 bases, and 16 bases lay in between. Germline loops: CDR1 SGHRS, CDR2 YFSETQ. The CDR3 has 15 amino acids. The CDR3 loop reads CASSFPRRGGQPQHF. CDR3 nucleotides: TGCGCCAGCAGCTTCCCCAGGAGGGGTGGACAGCCCCAGCATTTT. The whole variable domain, filled in from reference TRBV5-1 and TRBJ1-5, reads KAGVTQTPRYLIKTRGQQVTLSCSPISGHRSVSWYQQTPGQGLQFLFEYFSETQRNKGNFPGRFSGRQFSNSRSEMNVSTLELGDSALYLCASSFPRRGGQPQHFGDGTRLSIL.

V and J are TRBV5-1 and TRBJ2-7; 9 bases agree with TRBD1. The germline V gene encodes CDR1 SGHRS and CDR2 YFSETQ. J gave up 1 base and V 4 bases, and 6 bases lay outside the gene matches. This CDR3 contains 15 residues. In DNA form, the CDR3 reads TGCGCCAGCAGCCTCCGGGACAGGGTTTCCTACGAGCAGTACTTC. It specifies CASSLRDRVSYEQYF.